This TCR beta chain stems from a study of blood T cell repertoires in COVID-19. Study information: Specimens from acute and convalescent COVID-19 originated in the United States, Italy and Spain.

Germline loops: CDR1 SGHTA, CDR2 FQGNSA. V shed 1 base and J shed 9 bases, with 21 bases lying between them. The CDR3 is made up of 16 amino acids. Under the authors' procedure: How many nucleated cells were present was estimated from reference gene primer amplification. TCRdb's table, derived via immunoSEQ multiplex PCR, lists solely in-frame clones and lacks some. The V and J calls and clone size are taken from that table; D and trimming were inferred from the DNA. The sample lists 50,000 to 75,000 clones; 91% were seen once. Sequences were obtained from peripheral blood. This TCR was sampled from a human donor in a cohort sampled during active COVID-19. The chain is built from TRBV7-2 and TRBJ2-5, with D possibly TRBD2 on 6 matching bases. CDR3 residues: CASSLEVGGYFRAQYF. As DNA, the CDR3 is TGTGCCAGCAGCTTAGAGGTGGGAGGCTACTTTAGGGCCCAGTACTTC.